The 10 T cell receptor beta chains below all came from one sample that was sequenced in a study of control samples from healthy donors and cancer patients. The repertoire was sequenced with immunoSEQ multiplex PCR; TCRdb's copy has only in-frame clones and lacks some. Of over 100,000 clones listed, around 88% are singletons. Sequences were obtained from blood. Receptors were obtained from a woman between 50 and 59 years old in good health.

V usage is TRBV3-1 (or the pseudogene TRBV3-2) and J usage is TRBJ2-1; no definite D call. The CDR3 runs to 12 residues. Trimming removed 6 bases at V and 2 bases at J, with 5 bases between. Germline CDR1 LGHDT, CDR2 YNNKEL (reference sequence). The CDR3 sequence is CASRDPYNEQFF. CDR3 nucleotide sequence: TGTGCCAGCAGGGACCCCTACAATGAGCAGTTCTTC.

This chain links TRBV7-2 with TRBJ2-2, with TRBD2 identical over 10 bases. After removal of 6 bases from V and 6 bases from J, the junction contained 10 bases not matched to a gene. CDR1 is SGHTA, CDR2 FQGNSA, per germline. The CDR3 contains 16 residues. CDR3 DNA sequence: TGTGCCAGCAGGAAAGGGGCTAGCGGGGGACCCGGGGAGCTGTTTTTT. It encodes CASRKGASGGPGELFF. Supplemented by reference TRBV7-2 and TRBJ2-2, the full variable domain reads GAGVSQSPSNKVTEKGKDVELRCDPISGHTALYWYRQSLGQGLEFLIYFQGNSAPDKSGLPSDRFSAERTGGSVSTLTIQRTQQEDSAVYLCASRKGASGGPGELFFGEGSRLTVL.

The chain links TRBV21-1 to TRBJ2-7; the table's D gene call, TRBD2, was not cross checked with the DNA. TRBV21-1 is described as a pseudogene. CDR3 length: 16 residues. The CDR3 reads CASSKAVGGLSYEQYV. CDR3 nucleotides: TGTGCCAGCAGCAAAGCAGTGGGAGGTCTCTCCTACGAGCAGTACGTC.

V is TRBV2 and J is TRBJ2-1, with D possibly TRBD1 on 6 matching bases. This CDR3 comprises 14 residues. The V gene lost 8 bases and the J gene lost 4 bases, with 15 bases spanning the gap. From germline, CDR1 is SNHLY and CDR2 FYNNEI. CDR3 in DNA: TGTGCCAGCGCAACCGGGACACCATACAATGAGCAGTTCTTC. Its protein product is CASATGTPYNEQFF.

The V gene is TRBV20-1, the J gene TRBJ1-2; D gene unclear. The V gene's germline CDR1 is DFQATT and CDR2 SNEGSKA (reference sequence). The CDR3 totals 11 residues. Trimming left V 6 bases short and J 6 bases short, with 11 bases between. The chain's CDR3 is CSATGSDGYTF. The CDR3 DNA reads TGCAGTGCGACGGGATCGGATGGCTACACCTTC.

This chain links TRBV7-8 with TRBJ2-1; 9 bases fit TRBD2. The V segment lost 6 bases and the J segment 4 bases; nucleotides outside the gene matches: 7. The CDR3 is made up of 15 amino acids. Germline CDR1 SGHVS, CDR2 FQNEAQ. The CDR3 region is CASRTGTSPYNEQFF. The CDR3 DNA reads TGTGCCAGCAGAACCGGGACTAGCCCTTACAATGAGCAGTTCTTC.

This clone was recorded a few times. The rearrangement links TRBV5-6 to TRBJ1-5; D is uncertain. V was clipped by 7 bases and J by 6 bases, with 14 bases between them. CDR1 SGHDT and CDR2 YYEEEE come from the germline V gene. The CDR3 contains 13 residues. The CDR3 protein is CASGNRLGQPQHF. For the CDR3, the DNA is TGTGCCAGCGGGAACAGACTAGGTCAGCCCCAGCATTTT.

This chain joins TRBV29-1 and TRBJ1-2; tentative D call: TRBD1 (5 bases). Germline CDR1 and CDR2: SQVTM and ANQGSEA. The CDR3 consists of 12 residues. V was cut by 5 bases and J by 4 bases, with 11 bases left in between. As DNA, the CDR3 is TGCAGCGTTAGCGGGGCAAGCTATGGCTACACCTTC. Its protein is CSVSGASYGYTF.

This chain uses TRBV2 with TRBJ2-2; 7 positions match TRBD2. V was pared by 6 bases and J by 6 bases, with 13 bases of the junction left unmatched. This CDR3 contains 16 residues. Germline V gene lookup returns CDR1 SNHLY and CDR2 FYNNEI. In DNA form, the CDR3 reads TGTGCCAGCAGAAAAGCGGGACTGGAACATGCCGGGGAGCTGTTTTTT. Protein sequence: CASRKAGLEHAGELFF.

The chain has TRBV30 and TRBJ2-1, with 11 positions matching TRBD2. The CDR3 sequence is 15 residues long. With 0 bases clipped from V and 8 bases from J, the junction kept 6 bases outside the gene matches. The germline V gene has CDR1 GTSNPN and CDR2 SVGIG (reference sequence). The CDR3 nucleotides are TGTGCCTGGAGTGTAATTAGCGGGGGGGCCTATGAGCAGTTCTTC. This encodes CAWSVISGGAYEQFF.